This T cell receptor beta chain was profiled in a study of identical twins. This CDR3 region has 14 residues. In germline, CDR1 is SGHKS, CDR2 YYEKEE (reference sequence). J lost 2 bases, V lost 2 bases, and 2 bases had no gene match. The study, taken as a whole, reports: Insertions ran lower in abundant cord blood beta clonotypes, though not in memory repertoires. Out-of-frame alpha sequences shared between twins exhibited an excess of low generation probability.

This clonotype appeared many times. Antigen: not known. The authors used template switching to add a universal primer site and gave cDNA unique molecular identifiers. TCRdb re-derived calls from the 5' RACE reads in MiXCR, one entry per CDR3 protein. In the table there are about 240,000 distinct CDR3 sequences, 10% to 13% of which are singletons. Sequencing was performed on memory T cells sorted from blood. This chain uses TRBV5-5 with TRBJ2-7, with 9 bases that match TRBD2. This receptor was taken from a man in his fifties in good health. CDR3 in amino acids: CASSFAGGPYEQYF. The CDR3 DNA is TGTGCCAGCAGCTTTGCGGGAGGGCCCTACGAGCAGTACTTC.